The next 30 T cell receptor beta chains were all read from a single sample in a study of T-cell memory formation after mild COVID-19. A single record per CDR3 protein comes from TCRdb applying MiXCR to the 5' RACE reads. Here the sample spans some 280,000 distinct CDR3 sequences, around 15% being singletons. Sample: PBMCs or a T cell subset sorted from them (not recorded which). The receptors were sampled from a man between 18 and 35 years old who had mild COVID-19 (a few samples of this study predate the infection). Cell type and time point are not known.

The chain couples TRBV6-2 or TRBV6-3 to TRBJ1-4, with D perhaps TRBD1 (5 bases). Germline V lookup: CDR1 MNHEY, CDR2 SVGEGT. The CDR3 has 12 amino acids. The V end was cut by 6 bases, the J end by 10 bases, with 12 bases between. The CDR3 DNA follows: TGTGCCAGCAGCAACACAGGCGGAAAACTGTTTTTT. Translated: CASSNTGGKLFF.

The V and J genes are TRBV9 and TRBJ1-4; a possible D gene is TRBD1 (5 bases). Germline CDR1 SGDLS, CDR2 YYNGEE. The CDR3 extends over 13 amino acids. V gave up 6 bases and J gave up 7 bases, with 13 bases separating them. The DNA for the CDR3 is TGTGCCAGCACCCTTAGGGGAGGTGAAAAACTGTTTTTT. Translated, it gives CASTLRGGEKLFF.

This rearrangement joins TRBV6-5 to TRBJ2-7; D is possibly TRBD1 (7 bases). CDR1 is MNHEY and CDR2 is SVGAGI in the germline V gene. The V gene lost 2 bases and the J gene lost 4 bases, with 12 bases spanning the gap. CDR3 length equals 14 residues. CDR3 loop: CASSYAGQKYEQYV. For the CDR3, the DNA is TGTGCCAGCAGTTACGCGGGACAGAAATACGAGCAGTACGTC.

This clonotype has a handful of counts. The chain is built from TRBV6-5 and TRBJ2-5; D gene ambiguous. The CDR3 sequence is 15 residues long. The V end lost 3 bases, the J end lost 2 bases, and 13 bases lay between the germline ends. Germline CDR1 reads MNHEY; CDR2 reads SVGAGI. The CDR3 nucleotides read TGTGCCAGCAGTTATCAACTCGCGGCACAAGAGACCCAGTACTTC. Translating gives CASSYQLAAQETQYF.

The CDR3 nucleotides read TGCGCCAGCCGGCCGCAGGGCGGTGAGCAGTTCTTC. Translating it yields CASRPQGGEQFF. The chain has TRBV4-3 and TRBJ2-1, with D maybe TRBD1 (5 bases). Trimming took off 8 bases at V and 9 bases at J, with 14 bases between the two ends. The CDR3 has 12 residues. Germline assignment: CDR1 LGHNA and CDR2 YSLEER.

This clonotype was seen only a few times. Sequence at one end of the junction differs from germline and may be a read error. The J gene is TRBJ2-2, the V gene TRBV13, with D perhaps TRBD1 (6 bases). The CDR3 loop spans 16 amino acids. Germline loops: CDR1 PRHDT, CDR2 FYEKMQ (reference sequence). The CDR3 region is CASSLGTGSPTGELFF. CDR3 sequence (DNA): TGTGCCAGCAGCCTAGGAACAGGGAGTCCCACCGGGGAGCTGTTTTTT.

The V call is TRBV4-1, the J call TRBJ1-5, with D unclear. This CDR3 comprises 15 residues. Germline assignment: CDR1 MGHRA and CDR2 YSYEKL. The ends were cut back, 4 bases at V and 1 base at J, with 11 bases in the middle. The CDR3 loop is CASSPASVSNQPQHF. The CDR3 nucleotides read TGCGCCAGCAGCCCCGCGTCCGTGAGCAATCAGCCCCAGCATTTT.

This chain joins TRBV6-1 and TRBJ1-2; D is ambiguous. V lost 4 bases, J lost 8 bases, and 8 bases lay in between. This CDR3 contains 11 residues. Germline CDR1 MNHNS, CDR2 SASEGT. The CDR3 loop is CASSGRYGYTF. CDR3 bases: TGTGCCAGCAGTGGGAGGTACGGCTACACCTTC.

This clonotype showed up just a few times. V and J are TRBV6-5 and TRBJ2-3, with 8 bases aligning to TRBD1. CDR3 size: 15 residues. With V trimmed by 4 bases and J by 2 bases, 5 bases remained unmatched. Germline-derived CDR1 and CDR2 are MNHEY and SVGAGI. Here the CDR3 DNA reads TGTGCCAGCAGTTGGAGGACAGGGCCCACAGATACGCAGTATTTT. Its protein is CASSWRTGPTDTQYF.

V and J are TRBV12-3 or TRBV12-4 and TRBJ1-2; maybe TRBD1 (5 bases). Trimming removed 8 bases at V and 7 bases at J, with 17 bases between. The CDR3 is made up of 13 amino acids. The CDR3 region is CASHRWGLGGYTF. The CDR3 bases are TGTGCCAGCCACCGCTGGGGGTTGGGTGGCTACACCTTC.

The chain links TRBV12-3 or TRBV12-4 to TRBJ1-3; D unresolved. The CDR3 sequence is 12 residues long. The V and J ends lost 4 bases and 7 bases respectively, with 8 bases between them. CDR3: CASSSPVNTIYF. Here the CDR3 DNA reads TGTGCCAGCAGTTCCCCGGTGAACACCATATATTTT.

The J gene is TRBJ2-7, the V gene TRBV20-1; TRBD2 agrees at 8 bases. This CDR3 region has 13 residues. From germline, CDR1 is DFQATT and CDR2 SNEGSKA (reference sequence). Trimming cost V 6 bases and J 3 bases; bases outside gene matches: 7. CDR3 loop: CSASLAASYEQYF. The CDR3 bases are TGCAGTGCCTCACTAGCGGCTAGCTACGAGCAGTACTTC.

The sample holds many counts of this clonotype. The CDR3 DNA is TGTGCCAGCAGCTTAGCGCAAGCCGGCGAGCAGTACTTC. It encodes CASSLAQAGEQYF. The chain has TRBV7-2 and TRBJ2-7; D is unclear. V dropped 0 bases and J dropped 6 bases, with 9 bases sitting between them. The CDR3 extends over 13 amino acids. Germline V gene lookup returns CDR1 SGHTA and CDR2 FQGNSA.

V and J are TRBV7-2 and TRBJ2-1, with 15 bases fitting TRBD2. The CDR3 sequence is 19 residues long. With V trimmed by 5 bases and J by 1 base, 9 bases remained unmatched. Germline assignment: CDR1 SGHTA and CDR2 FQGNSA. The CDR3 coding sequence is TGTGCCAGCAGCCAGCCCGGACTAGCGGGGGGGCCATCCTACAATGAGCAGTTCTTC. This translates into CASSQPGLAGGPSYNEQFF.

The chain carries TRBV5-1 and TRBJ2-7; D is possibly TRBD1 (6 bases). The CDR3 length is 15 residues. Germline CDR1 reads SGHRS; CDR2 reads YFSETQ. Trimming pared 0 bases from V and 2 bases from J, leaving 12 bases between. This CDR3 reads CASSLGQDQTYEQYF. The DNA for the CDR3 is TGCGCCAGCAGCTTGGGACAGGATCAAACCTACGAGCAGTACTTC.

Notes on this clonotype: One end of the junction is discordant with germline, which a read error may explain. The DNA for the CDR3 is TGTGCCAGCAGCTCCGGACAGGGCGCTCCTATGCCATCCTTC. Translated: CASSSGQGAPMPSF. V gene TRBV5-5 combines with J gene TRBJ1-2, with 8 bases identical to TRBD1. The CDR3 consists of 14 residues. CDR1 is SGHKS and CDR2 is YYEKEE in the germline V gene (reference sequence).

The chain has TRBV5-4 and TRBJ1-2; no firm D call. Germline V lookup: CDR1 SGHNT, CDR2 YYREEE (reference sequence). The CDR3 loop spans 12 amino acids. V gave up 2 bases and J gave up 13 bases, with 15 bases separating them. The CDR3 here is CASSFYRQSATF. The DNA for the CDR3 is TGTGCCAGCAGCTTTTATCGGCAGTCAGCCACCTTC.

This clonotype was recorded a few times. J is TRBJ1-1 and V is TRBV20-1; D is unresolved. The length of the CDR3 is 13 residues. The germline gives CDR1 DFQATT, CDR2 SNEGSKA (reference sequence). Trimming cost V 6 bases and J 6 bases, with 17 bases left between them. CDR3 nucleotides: TGCAGTGCCCCCGGCCCCGGCGGCGCTGAAGCTTTCTTT. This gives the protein CSAPGPGGAEAFF.

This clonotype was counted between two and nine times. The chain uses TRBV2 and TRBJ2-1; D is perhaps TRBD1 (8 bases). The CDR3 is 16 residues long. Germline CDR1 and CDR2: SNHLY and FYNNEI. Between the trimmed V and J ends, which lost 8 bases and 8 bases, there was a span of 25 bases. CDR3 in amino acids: CASPRGDRLGRHEQFF. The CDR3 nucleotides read TGTGCCAGCCCCCGGGGGGACAGGTTGGGAAGGCATGAGCAGTTCTTC.

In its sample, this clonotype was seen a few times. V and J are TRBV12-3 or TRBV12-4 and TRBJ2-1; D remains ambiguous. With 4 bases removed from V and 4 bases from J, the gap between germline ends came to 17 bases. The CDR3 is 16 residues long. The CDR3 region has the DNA TGTGCCAGCAGTTCAATTCCGATCGGATATTACAATGAGCAGTTCTTC. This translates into CASSSIPIGYYNEQFF.

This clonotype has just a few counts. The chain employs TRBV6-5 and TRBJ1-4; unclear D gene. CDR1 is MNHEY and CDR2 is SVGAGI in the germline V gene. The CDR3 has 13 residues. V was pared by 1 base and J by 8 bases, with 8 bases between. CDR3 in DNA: TGTGCCAGCAGTTACTTCGTGGGCGAAAAACTGTTTTTT. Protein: CASSYFVGEKLFF.

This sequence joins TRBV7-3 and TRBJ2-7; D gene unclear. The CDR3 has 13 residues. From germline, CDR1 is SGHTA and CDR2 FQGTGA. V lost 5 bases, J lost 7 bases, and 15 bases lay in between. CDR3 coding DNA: TGTGCCAGCAGCCCCGGAGCCTCCGGGGAGCAGTACGTC. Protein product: CASSPGASGEQYV.

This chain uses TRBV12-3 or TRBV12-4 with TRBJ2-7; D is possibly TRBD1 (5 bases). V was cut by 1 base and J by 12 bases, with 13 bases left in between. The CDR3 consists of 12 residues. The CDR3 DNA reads TGTGCCAGCAGTTTAGGGGGCGCGACGGCGTACGTC. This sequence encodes CASSLGGATAYV.

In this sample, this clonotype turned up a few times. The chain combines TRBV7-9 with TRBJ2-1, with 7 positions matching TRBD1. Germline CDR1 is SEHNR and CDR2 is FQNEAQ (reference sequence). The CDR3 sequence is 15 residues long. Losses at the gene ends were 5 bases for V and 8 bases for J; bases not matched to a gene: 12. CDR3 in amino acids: CASSSRQGRFHEQFF. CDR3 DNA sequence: TGTGCCAGCAGCAGTCGACAGGGAAGGTTTCATGAGCAGTTCTTC.

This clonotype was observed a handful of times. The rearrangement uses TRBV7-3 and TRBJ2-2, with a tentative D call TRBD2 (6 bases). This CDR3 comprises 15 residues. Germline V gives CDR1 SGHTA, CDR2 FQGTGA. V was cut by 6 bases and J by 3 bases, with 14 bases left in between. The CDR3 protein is CASRTGLLHTGELFF. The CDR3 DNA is TGTGCCAGCAGGACGGGACTCCTACACACCGGGGAGCTGTTTTTT.

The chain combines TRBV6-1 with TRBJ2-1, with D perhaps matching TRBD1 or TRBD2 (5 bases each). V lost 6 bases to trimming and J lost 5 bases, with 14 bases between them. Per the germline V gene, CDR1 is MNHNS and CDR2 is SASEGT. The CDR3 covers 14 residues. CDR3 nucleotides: TGTGCCAGCAGGGGAGCCGGGACCCACAATGAGCAGTTCTTC. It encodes CASRGAGTHNEQFF.

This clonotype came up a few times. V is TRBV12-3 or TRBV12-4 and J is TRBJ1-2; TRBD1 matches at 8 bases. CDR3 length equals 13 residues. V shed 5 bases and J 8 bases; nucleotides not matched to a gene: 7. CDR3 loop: CASSPQGAQGYTF. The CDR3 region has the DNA TGTGCCAGCAGTCCTCAGGGGGCGCAGGGCTACACCTTC.

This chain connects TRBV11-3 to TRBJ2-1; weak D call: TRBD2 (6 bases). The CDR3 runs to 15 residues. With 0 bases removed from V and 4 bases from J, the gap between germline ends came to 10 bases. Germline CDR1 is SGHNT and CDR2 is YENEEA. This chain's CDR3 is CASSLEGTYYNEQFF. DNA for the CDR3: TGTGCCAGCAGCTTAGAGGGGACTTATTACAATGAGCAGTTCTTC.

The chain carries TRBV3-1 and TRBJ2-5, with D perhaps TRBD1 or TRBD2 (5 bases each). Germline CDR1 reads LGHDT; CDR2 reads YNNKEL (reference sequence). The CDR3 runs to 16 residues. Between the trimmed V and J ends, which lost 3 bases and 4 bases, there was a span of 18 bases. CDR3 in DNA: TGTGCCAGCAGCCACCCCCTCGACCCTGGGGGAGAGACCCAGTACTTC. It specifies CASSHPLDPGGETQYF.

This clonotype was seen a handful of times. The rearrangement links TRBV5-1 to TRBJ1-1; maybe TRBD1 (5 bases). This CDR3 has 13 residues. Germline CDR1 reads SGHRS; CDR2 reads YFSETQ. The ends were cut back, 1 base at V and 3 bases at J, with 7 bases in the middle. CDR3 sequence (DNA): TGCGCCAGCAGCTTGTCAGGGTACACTGAAGCTTTCTTT. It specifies CASSLSGYTEAFF.